The 25 T cell receptor beta chains below come from one sample, sequenced in a study of immune evolution from preneoplasia to lung adenocarcinoma. TCRdb's table, derived via immunoSEQ multiplex PCR, lists solely in-frame clones and lacks some. The sample gives 23,000 or so clones, around 75% of which show up once; roughly 5.9% is in the top ten. Sequenced sample: FFPE invasive lung adenocarcinoma tissue. These receptors were collected from a person aged 55-75 years with lung adenocarcinoma.

This clone showed up just once. The chain employs TRBV6-5 and TRBJ1-5; weak D call: TRBD1 (6 bases). In germline, CDR1 is MNHEY, CDR2 SVGAGI. This CDR3 is 15 amino acids long. V shed 6 bases and J shed 0 bases, with 12 bases lying between them. The DNA for the CDR3 is TGTGCCAGCAGGCCGACAGGAAATAGCAATCAGCCCCAGCATTTT. This gives the protein CASRPTGNSNQPQHF.

This clone was observed a few times. The rearrangement joins TRBV19 to TRBJ1-5; 9 nucleotides match TRBD1. CDR3 length: 15 amino acids. CDR1 is LNHDA and CDR2 is SQIVND in the germline V gene (reference sequence). J gave up 0 bases and V 6 bases, and 3 bases lay outside the gene matches. The CDR3 region is CASSRTGDSNQPQHF. The CDR3 DNA follows: TGTGCCAGTAGCCGGACAGGGGATAGCAATCAGCCCCAGCATTTT.

V is TRBV4-2 and J is TRBJ2-2; 7 bases agree with TRBD2. CDR3 size: 15 residues. Trimming at V came to 2 bases and at J to 1 base, leaving 1 base not matched to a gene. Germline V gene sequence: CDR1 LGHNA, CDR2 YNFKEQ. The CDR3 DNA reads TGTGCCAGCAGCCAACTAGCGGAGAACACCGGGGAGCTGTTTTTT. Residues: CASSQLAENTGELFF.

The rearrangement links TRBV4-1 to TRBJ1-5; D not certain. Germline assignment: CDR1 MGHRA and CDR2 YSYEKL. V lost 0 bases and J lost 4, with 13 bases in between. This CDR3 has 16 residues. In DNA, the CDR3 is TGCGCCAGCAGCCAAGAGGAGAGAGGGTGGAATCAGCCCCAGCATTTT. Its protein is CASSQEERGWNQPQHF.

The J gene is TRBJ2-1, the V gene TRBV21-1; TRBD2 is the table's D call, not checked against the DNA. TRBV21-1 is shown as a pseudogene. The CDR3 loop spans 15 amino acids. CDR3 in amino acids: CASSKKGERDDEQFF. The CDR3 bases are TGTGCCAGCAGCAAAAAGGGTGAGAGGGATGATGAGCAGTTCTTC.

This clone was observed once. J is TRBJ2-5 and V is TRBV11-2, with a weak D call TRBD2 (7 bases). From germline, CDR1 is SGHAT and CDR2 FQNNGV. V was shortened by 3 bases and J by 5 bases, with 10 bases between the two germline ends. This CDR3 region has 13 residues. CDR3: CASSFRGGETQYF. The CDR3 DNA reads as TGTGCCAGCAGCTTTAGGGGGGGCGAGACCCAGTACTTC.

The genes are TRBV10-3 and TRBJ2-1; unclear D gene. V was cut by 4 bases and J by 5 bases, with 9 bases left in between. Germline loops: CDR1 ENHRY, CDR2 SYGVKD. The CDR3 sequence is 13 residues long. The CDR3 nucleotides read TGTGCCATCAGTGGGCTCCGTGACAATGAGCAGTTCTTC. Translating it yields CAISGLRDNEQFF.

The rearrangement uses TRBV29-1 and TRBJ1-3; D unresolved. Germline CDR1 SQVTM, CDR2 ANQGSEA. V lost 4 bases and J 0 bases, leaving 13 bases between the germline ends. This CDR3 is built from 15 residues. CDR3 nucleotide sequence: TGCAGCGTTGGCGTTGGAAGTTACTCTGGAAACACCATATATTTT. This gives the protein CSVGVGSYSGNTIYF.

This clone was counted between two and nine times. The chain is built from TRBV11-3 and TRBJ1-2; D may be TRBD1 (5 bases). V lost 4 bases to trimming and J lost 7 bases, with 13 bases between them. The CDR3 extends over 13 amino acids. CDR1 SGHNT and CDR2 YENEEA come from the germline V gene. The CDR3 region is CASSSNLGGGYTF. In nucleotides, the CDR3 is TGTGCCAGCAGCTCCAACCTGGGGGGTGGCTACACCTTC.

The V call is TRBV7-9, the J call TRBJ2-2, with D possibly being TRBD1 or TRBD2 (5 bases each). V gave up 2 bases and J gave up 3 bases, with 13 bases separating them. Germline loops: CDR1 SEHNR, CDR2 FQNEAQ (reference sequence). This CDR3 is 16 amino acids long. As DNA, the CDR3 is TGTGCCAGCAGCTTAATGAGACTGGGGGACACCGGGGAGCTGTTTTTT. This codes for CASSLMRLGDTGELFF.

The V gene is TRBV19, the J gene TRBJ2-1, with D possibly TRBD2 on 6 matching bases. Per the germline V gene, CDR1 is LNHDA and CDR2 is SQIVND (reference sequence). V dropped 11 bases and J dropped 10 bases, with 18 bases sitting between them. The length of the CDR3 is 12 residues. CDR3 nucleotides: TGTGCCGCCTACCCCTCGGGAGACGAGCAGTTCTTC. Translated: CAAYPSGDEQFF.

This clone has a single count. The chain employs TRBV19 and TRBJ1-5; no firm D call. From germline, CDR1 is LNHDA and CDR2 SQIVND (reference sequence). Trimming cost V 6 bases and J 2 bases, with 14 bases left between them. The CDR3 runs to 15 residues. The CDR3 region is CASSPRPGGNQPQHF. In DNA form, the CDR3 reads TGTGCCAGTAGCCCTCGGCCCGGAGGCAATCAGCCCCAGCATTTT.

V gene TRBV6-5 combines with J gene TRBJ2-3; weak D call: TRBD1 (6 bases). Germline V gene data show CDR1 as MNHEY and CDR2 as SVGAGI. With 6 bases removed from V and 6 bases from J, the gap between germline ends came to 13 bases. The CDR3 spans 13 residues. The CDR3 nucleotides are TGTGCCAGCAGAGGGGGTCTTGAGGATACGCAGTATTTT. It encodes CASRGGLEDTQYF.

This chain links TRBV5-5 with TRBJ1-1; a weak D match, TRBD1 (5 bases). With 6 bases removed from V and 1 base from J, the gap between germline ends came to 10 bases. CDR1 and CDR2 from the germline V gene are SGHKS and YYEKEE (reference sequence). There are 13 residues in the CDR3. The CDR3 coding sequence is TGTGCCAGCACTTTCAGGGAGAACACTGAAGCTTTCTTT. It translates to CASTFRENTEAFF.

This clone was picked up a small number of times. This chain links TRBV28 with TRBJ2-7; unclear D gene. The V end lost 1 base, the J end lost 12 bases, and 13 bases lay between the germline ends. The germline gives CDR1 MDHEN, CDR2 SYDVKM. The CDR3 is 12 residues long. This CDR3 is CASSLYRAPPYF. The CDR3 DNA sequence: TGTGCCAGCAGTTTATACCGGGCACCTCCGTACTTC.

The chain joins TRBV2 to TRBJ2-1; D call uncertain. In germline, CDR1 is SNHLY, CDR2 FYNNEI. The CDR3 is 13 amino acids. Trimming removed 2 bases from V and 8 bases from J, with 10 bases in between. CDR3 coding DNA: TGTGCCAGCAGTGAACGGTCCGGCTATGAGCAGTTCTTC. Its translation is CASSERSGYEQFF.

This clone has more than one count but fewer than ten. The chain uses TRBV7-2 and TRBJ2-4; D gene unclear. CDR1 is SGHTA, CDR2 FQGNSA, per germline. The CDR3 is made up of 15 amino acids. V was cut by 4 bases and J by 5 bases, with 15 bases left in between. The CDR3 coding sequence is TGTGCCAGCAGCTACAGCCCTCCATGGGAAAACATTCAGTACTTC. Translation: CASSYSPPWENIQYF.

This chain links TRBV2 with TRBJ1-1; no firm D call. CDR1 SNHLY and CDR2 FYNNEI come from the germline V gene. Trimming took 5 bases from V and 4 from J, leaving 14 bases between them. The CDR3 covers 14 residues. The CDR3 DNA follows: TGTGCCAGCAGTCGGTCAGAGTGGGGCACTGAAGCTTTCTTT. Residues: CASSRSEWGTEAFF.

This clone was counted between two and nine times. V and J are TRBV10-3 and TRBJ2-1, with 7 bases lining up with TRBD1. This CDR3 comprises 13 residues. Germline CDR1 reads ENHRY; CDR2 reads SYGVKD. The V segment lost 8 bases and the J segment 5 bases; nucleotides outside the gene matches: 6. In nucleotides, the CDR3 is TGTGCCATCTCTGACAGGGCGGACAATGAGCAGTTCTTC. Translating it yields CAISDRADNEQFF.

The chain combines TRBV5-1 with TRBJ2-1; D tentatively fits TRBD1 or TRBD2 (5 bases each). CDR1 is SGHRS, CDR2 YFSETQ, per germline. V was trimmed by 3 bases and J by 6 bases, leaving 10 bases between them. The CDR3 spans 13 residues. The CDR3 DNA sequence: TGCGCCAGCAGCTCGTCCGGGGCCAATGAGCAGTTCTTC. This sequence encodes CASSSSGANEQFF. Supplemented by reference TRBV5-1 and TRBJ2-1, the full variable domain reads KAGVTQTPRYLIKTRGQQVTLSCSPISGHRSVSWYQQTPGQGLQFLFEYFSETQRNKGNFPGRFSGRQFSNSRSEMNVSTLELGDSALYLCASSSSGANEQFFGPGTRLTVL.

V and J are TRBV19 and TRBJ2-2; D is uncertain. Germline CDR1 LNHDA, CDR2 SQIVND (reference sequence). This CDR3 has 15 amino acids. V was clipped by 8 bases and J by 1 base, with 14 bases between them. The CDR3 nucleotides are TGTGCCAGTCAAAAGTCGGCAGGGAACACCGGGGAGCTGTTTTTT. Translated: CASQKSAGNTGELFF.

The chain couples TRBV19 to TRBJ2-1; 9 bases line up with TRBD2. The V segment lost 7 bases and the J segment 2 bases; nucleotides outside the gene matches: 9. From germline, CDR1 is LNHDA and CDR2 SQIVND (reference sequence). This CDR3 contains 16 residues. The DNA of the CDR3 is TGTGCCAGTACCGACGGGACTAGCAGGACCTACAATGAGCAGTTCTTC. As protein: CASTDGTSRTYNEQFF. Looking up the rest from reference TRBV19 and TRBJ2-1 gives the full variable domain: DGGITQSPKYLFRKEGQNVTLSCEQNLNHDAMYWYRQDPGQGLRLIYYSQIVNDFQKGDIAEGYSVSREKKESFPLTVTSAQKNPTAFYLCASTDGTSRTYNEQFFGPGTRLTVL.

The V call is TRBV7-3, the J call TRBJ2-7; TRBD1 matches at 7 bases. Looked up from germline, CDR1 is SGHTA and CDR2 is FQGTGA. J lost 3 bases, V lost 3 bases, and 8 bases had no gene match. The CDR3 length is 15 residues. This CDR3 reads CASSFSGTEGYEQYF. DNA of the CDR3: TGTGCCAGCAGCTTCTCCGGGACAGAGGGCTACGAGCAGTACTTC. The entire variable domain, with the rest obtained from reference TRBV7-3 and TRBJ2-7, is as follows: GAGVSQTPSNKVTEKGKYVELRCDPISGHTALYWYRQSLGQGPEFLIYFQGTGAADDSGLPNDRFFAVRPEGSVSTLKIQRTERGDSAVYLCASSFSGTEGYEQYFGPGTRLTVT.

The rearrangement links TRBV28 to TRBJ2-7; maybe TRBD2 (5 bases). Trimming took 5 bases from V and 7 from J, leaving 27 bases between them. Per germline, CDR1 MDHEN and CDR2 SYDVKM. The CDR3 covers 17 residues. Written as DNA, the CDR3 is TGTGCCAGCAGTCCCCCCGTGAGGAGCGGTACTTTGGGTGAGCAGTACTTC. Protein product: CASSPPVRSGTLGEQYF.

This clone was seen once. The V and J genes are TRBV18 and TRBJ1-2; 8 nucleotides match TRBD1. CDR3 length equals 14 residues. Per the germline V gene, CDR1 is KGHSH and CDR2 is LQKENI. V shed 0 bases, J shed 4 bases, and the junction held 1 base outside the gene matches. The DNA of the CDR3 is TGTGCCAGCTCACCACCGGACAGGGTCTATGGCTACACCTTC. It codes for CASSPPDRVYGYTF.